The present T cell receptor (beta chain) was sequenced within a study of long-term antiretroviral therapy in people with HIV. PBMC samples from each donor numbered at least one pre-ART and at least two post-ART. About this clone: As yet, its antigen is unknown.

An immunoSEQ assay, version v3.0, was performed at survey level. Per-sample sequencing targets were about 35,000-50,000 T-cell genomes. Here immunoSEQ multiplex PCR was the method, and the copy in TCRdb shows in-frame clones only, minus some. The sample carries 30,000 or so clones, roughly 92% recorded once. Findings and caveats of the study: Despite increasing after ART, diversity remained lower than that of transplant donor controls. Across all time points, the repertoire was dominated by clones that expanded before ART.

V was cut by 2 bases and J by 0 bases, with 8 bases left in between. This CDR3 has 15 residues. Germline assignment: CDR1 MNHNS and CDR2 SASEGT. The chain joins TRBV6-1 to TRBJ1-5; perhaps TRBD1 as D (6 bases). The sequencing here drew on unsorted PBMCs, taken 6.2 years after starting antiretroviral therapy. The clonotype was recovered from a man between 35 and 55 years old with HIV. CDR3 protein: CASSETGNSNQPQHF. CDR3 nucleotide sequence: TGTGCCAGCAGTGAAACAGGGAATAGCAATCAGCCCCAGCATTTT.